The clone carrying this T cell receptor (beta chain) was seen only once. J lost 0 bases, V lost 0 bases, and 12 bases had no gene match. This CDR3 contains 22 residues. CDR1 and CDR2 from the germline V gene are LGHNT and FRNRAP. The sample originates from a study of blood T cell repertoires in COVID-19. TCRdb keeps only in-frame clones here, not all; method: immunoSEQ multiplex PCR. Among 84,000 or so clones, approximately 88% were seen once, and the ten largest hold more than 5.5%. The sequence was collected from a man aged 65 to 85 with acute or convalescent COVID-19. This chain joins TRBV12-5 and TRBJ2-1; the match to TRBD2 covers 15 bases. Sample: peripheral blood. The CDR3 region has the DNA TGTGCTAGTGGTTTGGTTCTTCCCCCGGGACTAGCGGGAGGCCCCTCCTACAATGAGCAGTTCTTC. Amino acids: CASGLVLPPGLAGGPSYNEQFF.